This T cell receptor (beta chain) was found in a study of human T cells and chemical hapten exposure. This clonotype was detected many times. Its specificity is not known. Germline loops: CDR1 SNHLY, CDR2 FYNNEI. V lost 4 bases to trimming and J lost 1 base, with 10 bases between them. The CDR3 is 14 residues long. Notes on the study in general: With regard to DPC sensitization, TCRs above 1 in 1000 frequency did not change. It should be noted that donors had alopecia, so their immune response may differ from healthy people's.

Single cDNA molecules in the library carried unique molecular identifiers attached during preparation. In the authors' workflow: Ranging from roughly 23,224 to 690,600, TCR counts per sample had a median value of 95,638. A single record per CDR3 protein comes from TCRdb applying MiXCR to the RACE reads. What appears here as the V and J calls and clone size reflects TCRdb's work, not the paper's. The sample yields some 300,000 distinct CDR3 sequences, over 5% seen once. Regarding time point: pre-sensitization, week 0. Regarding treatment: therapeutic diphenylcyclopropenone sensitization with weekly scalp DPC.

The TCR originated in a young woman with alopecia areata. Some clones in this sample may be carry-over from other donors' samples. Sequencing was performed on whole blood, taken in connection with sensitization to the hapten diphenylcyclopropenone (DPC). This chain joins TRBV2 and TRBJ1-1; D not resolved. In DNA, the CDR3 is TGTGCCAGCAGTGTTGATCTGGGGAACACTGAAGCTTTCTTT. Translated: CASSVDLGNTEAFF.